Listed below are T cell receptor beta chains from one sample, sequenced in a study of vaccination effects on CD4 cells after COVID-19. These receptors' antigens are unknown. Profiled with immunoSEQ multiplex PCR; TCRdb holds only in-frame clones, not every one. Of 35,000 to 55,000 clones listed, approximately 70% are singletons. The specimen was CD4+ T cells from PBMCs cultured with a peptide pool, collected before COVID-19 vaccination. The receptors stem from a human donor who had a prior SARS-CoV-2 infection. The CDR3 runs from the conserved cysteine through the conserved F or W. The D gene is left open where the match is weak. Clone size is given for some rows only: seen once, a few or many times, or a class if the clone is expanded.

>TRBJ2-7|NA|NA|TRBV11-2
CASSLSPYYEQYF
TGTGCCAGCAGCTTATCCCCATACTACGAGCAGTACTTC
>TRBJ2-4|NA|few|TRBV5-1
CASSLALQSQNIQYF
TGCGCCAGCAGCCTGGCGCTCCAGTCTCAAAACATTCAGTACTTC
>TRBJ2-1|TRBD2|once|TRBV5-4
CASSVTSGRGIYNEQFF
TGTGCCAGCAGCGTGACTAGCGGGAGGGGAATATACAATGAGCAGTTCTTC
>TRBJ2-7|NA|NA|TRBV30
CAWGKQNIARGRYEQYF
TGTGCCTGGGGGAAGCAAAACATAGCAAGGGGCAGGTACGAGCAGTACTTC
>TRBJ2-3|NA|NA|TRBV7-6
CASSVQGGTGTQYF
TGTGCCAGCAGCGTCCAGGGCGGGACGGGTACGCAGTATTTT
>TRBJ2-7|TRBD1|NA|TRBV5-5
CASSLGGQDTYEQYF
TGTGCCAGCAGCTTGGGAGGACAGGACACCTACGAGCAGTACTTC
>TRBJ1-3|TRBD1|NA|TRBV19
CASRDRGFSGNTIYF
TGTGCCAGCCGGGACAGGGGATTCTCTGGAAACACCATATATTTT
>TRBJ2-7|NA|NA|TRBV5-1
CASSLNPRTYEQYF
TGCGCCAGCAGCTTGAATCCGCGGACCTACGAGCAGTACTTC
>TRBJ2-3|NA|NA|TRBV2
CASSSNALPQYF
TGTGCCAGCAGCTCCAATGCTCTTCCGCAGTATTTT
>TRBJ2-3|TRBD2|NA|TRBV18
CASSRLAGAAADTQYF
TGTGCCAGCTCACGACTAGCGGGAGCGGCGGCAGATACGCAGTATTTT
>TRBJ1-1|NA|NA|TRBV7-8
CASSLDFGTEAFF
TGTGCCAGCAGCTTAGATTTTGGGACTGAAGCTTTCTTT
>TRBJ1-2|NA|few|TRBV3-1/TRBV3-2
CASSQNEGDGYTF
TGTGCCAGCAGCCAAAATGAAGGGGACGGCTACACCTTC
>TRBJ2-2|NA|NA|TRBV6-5
CASRRTATGELFF
TGTGCCAGCAGACGGACGGCCACCGGGGAGCTGTTTTTT
>TRBJ2-3|TRBD2|NA|TRBV6-2/TRBV6-3
CASSYWSGGSDTQYF
TGTGCCAGCAGTTACTGGTCGGGAGGGTCGGATACGCAGTATTTT
>TRBJ1-2|TRBD1|NA|TRBV2
CASTQDRGDGYTF
TGTGCCAGCACCCAGGACAGGGGGGACGGCTACACCTTC
>TRBJ2-7|NA|NA|TRBV4-2
CASSQDYNYEQYF
TGTGCCAGCAGCCAAGACTACAACTACGAGCAGTACTTC
>TRBJ2-3|TRBD1|few|TRBV19
CASTRDSRTDTQYF
TGTGCCAGCACAAGGGACAGTCGCACAGATACGCAGTATTTT